The 14 T cell receptor beta chains listed next were all sequenced from one sample in a study of T cells in Graves' hyperthyroidism and ophthalmopathy. It was RNA transcripts that yielded the amplified TCR beta CDR3 regions. An initial round of RT-PCR targeting the TCR CDR3 relied on the HTBI primer set. TCRdb redid the calling of the multiplex PCR reads with MiXCR, one entry per CDR3 protein. The data contain hundreds of thousands of distinct CDR3 sequences, less than 30% of them seen just once; the ten biggest clones take up around 28%. Sequences were obtained from blood. The receptors shown here come from a man in his forties or fifties with Graves' hyperthyroidism that later progressed to Graves' ophthalmopathy.

This clonotype has at least ten counts. The V gene is TRBV19, the J gene TRBJ1-1; D unresolved. CDR1 is LNHDA and CDR2 is SQIVND in the germline V gene (reference sequence). The CDR3 has 13 amino acids. V lost 3 bases to trimming and J lost 7 bases, with 12 bases between them. This chain's CDR3 is CASSIPAGNEAFF. CDR3 DNA: TGTGCCAGTAGTATCCCGGCAGGTAATGAAGCTTTCTTT.

This clonotype showed up many times. V and J are TRBV11-1 and TRBJ1-1, with 7 bases identical to TRBD1. The junction had 8 bases not matched to a gene; V was cut back by 0 bases and J by 4 bases. This CDR3 spans 16 amino acids. The germline V gene has CDR1 SGHAT and CDR2 FQDESV (reference sequence). The CDR3 DNA is TGTGCCAGCAGCTTAGCACAGGGGATGGGGGGCACTGAAGCTTTCTTT. As protein: CASSLAQGMGGTEAFF.

This clonotype was recorded at least ten times. The chain recombines TRBV9 with TRBJ2-2; D not certain. The V end lost 0 bases, the J end lost 4 bases, and 10 bases lay between the germline ends. CDR1 and CDR2 from the germline V gene are SGDLS and YYNGEE. This CDR3 spans 15 amino acids. CDR3 sequence (DNA): TGTGCCAGCAGCGTAGGCGGTTTTGTCACCGGGGAGCTGTTTTTT. This encodes CASSVGGFVTGELFF. Drawing the rest from reference TRBV9 and TRBJ2-2, the complete variable domain is DSGVTQTPKHLITATGQRVTLRCSPRSGDLSVYWYQQSLDQGLQFLIQYYNGEERAKGNILERFSAQQFPDLHSELNLSSLELGDSALYFCASSVGGFVTGELFFGEGSRLTVL.

This clonotype was recorded at least ten times. The chain recombines TRBV19 with TRBJ1-1, with a weak D call TRBD1 (5 bases). The length of the CDR3 is 14 residues. Trimming removed 5 bases from V and 4 bases from J, with 14 bases in between. In germline, CDR1 is LNHDA, CDR2 SQIVND (reference sequence). The DNA for the CDR3 is TGTGCCAGTAGTGTTGGGGCGCAATTCACTGAAGCTTTCTTT. Amino acids: CASSVGAQFTEAFF.

The chain joins TRBV19 to TRBJ1-5, with D maybe TRBD1 (5 bases). Germline CDR1 and CDR2: LNHDA and SQIVND (reference sequence). V dropped 6 bases and J dropped 3 bases, with 18 bases sitting between them. This CDR3 contains 16 residues. In DNA, the CDR3 is TGTGCCAGTAGCACCACTAATCAGGGTGCCAATCAGCCCCAGCATTTT. It specifies CASSTTNQGANQPQHF.

This clonotype was observed at least ten times. The rearrangement links TRBV20-1 to TRBJ2-5; 8 positions agree with TRBD2. This CDR3 has 15 amino acids. Germline V CDR1 and CDR2: DFQATT, SNEGSKA (reference sequence). The V gene end was trimmed by 3 bases and the J gene end by 1 base; junction bases not matched to a gene: 7. The CDR3 sequence is CSARGRAGVQETQYF. The CDR3 DNA reads TGCAGTGCTAGGGGCAGAGCGGGAGTCCAAGAGACCCAGTACTTC.

This clonotype was seen ten or more times. The chain has TRBV11-3 and TRBJ2-7, with a possible D match to TRBD1 (6 bases). Germline V CDR1 and CDR2: SGHNT, YENEEA. The germline V and J ends were trimmed by 7 bases and 2 bases, with 18 bases remaining between them. The CDR3 spans 15 residues. CDR3 amino acids: CASMGTQGSAYEQYF. CDR3 coding DNA: TGTGCCAGCATGGGGACACAGGGATCGGCCTACGAGCAGTACTTC.

This clonotype was found many times. The genes are TRBV6-5 and TRBJ2-7; D gene ambiguous. Germline V CDR1 and CDR2: MNHEY, SVGAGI. The length of the CDR3 is 14 residues. V lost 5 bases to trimming and J lost 3 bases, with 14 bases between them. The CDR3 DNA reads as TGTGCCAGCAGTCCATCCGGTTTAGACTACGAGCAGTACTTC. The encoded protein is CASSPSGLDYEQYF.

The table lists this clonotype with many counts. CDR3 DNA: TGTGCCAGCAGCTACAAAGGGGGTTCTGGGACTGAAGCTTTCTTT. Translated, it gives CASSYKGGSGTEAFF. The V and J genes are TRBV7-3 and TRBJ1-1; D is perhaps TRBD1 (6 bases). The ends were cut back, 4 bases at V and 5 bases at J, with 17 bases in the middle. CDR1 and CDR2 (germline): SGHTA, FQGTGA. The CDR3 has 15 residues.

This clonotype was recorded many times. The gene calls are TRBV5-1 and TRBJ1-1; 12 nucleotides match TRBD1. This CDR3 comprises 16 residues. V lost 7 bases and J lost 4; bases outside the gene matches: 11. Germline assignment: CDR1 SGHRS and CDR2 YFSETQ. Here the CDR3 reads CASDYGGTGGGTEAFF. CDR3 sequence (DNA): TGCGCCAGCGATTACGGCGGGACAGGGGGCGGCACTGAAGCTTTCTTT.

This clonotype came up many times. CDR3 sequence (DNA): TGTGCCAGCAGTTACTCAGGGATGGAAATAAAGGAGACCCAGTACTTC. This sequence encodes CASSYSGMEIKETQYF. The chain uses TRBV6-2 or TRBV6-3 and TRBJ2-5; D is unclear. This CDR3 spans 16 amino acids. Trimming pared 0 bases from V and 5 bases from J, leaving 16 bases between. Germline loops: CDR1 MNHEY, CDR2 SVGEGT.

The chain couples TRBV6-2 or TRBV6-3 to TRBJ2-7; 8 bases are a match to TRBD2. CDR1 is MNHEY, CDR2 SVGEGT, per germline. The CDR3 sequence is 16 residues long. V shed 7 bases, J shed 5 bases, and the junction held 16 bases outside the gene matches. The CDR3 spells CASTFDWSGSSHEQYF. Here the CDR3 DNA reads TGTGCCAGCACCTTCGACTGGAGCGGGAGTTCCCACGAGCAGTACTTC.

This clonotype has a count of ten or more. V and J are TRBV30 and TRBJ2-7; 8 bases fit TRBD1. The CDR3 extends over 15 amino acids. CDR1 is GTSNPN and CDR2 is SVGIG in the germline V gene (reference sequence). J was trimmed by 4 bases and V by 0 bases; bases with no gene match: 8. The CDR3 nucleotides are TGTGCCTGGAGTGTACGATGGACAGGGAGTTACGAGCAGTACTTC. This sequence encodes CAWSVRWTGSYEQYF.

This clonotype came up a few times. The chain carries TRBV5-6 and TRBJ2-7; D not certain. Germline CDR1 reads SGHDT; CDR2 reads YYEEEE. This CDR3 contains 15 residues. V lost 2 bases and J lost 0, with 12 bases in between. The CDR3 reads CASSLVTFSSYEQYF. The CDR3 coding sequence is TGTGCCAGCAGCTTAGTTACGTTTAGCTCCTACGAGCAGTACTTC.